The 30 T cell receptor beta chains reported below all come from one sample, sequenced in a study of cytomegalovirus exposure and HLA in healthy donors. The method was immunoSEQ multiplex PCR; TCRdb's version includes in-frame clones alone and lacks a portion of them. There are about 74,000 clones in the sample; 94% occur only once, and roughly 1.5% lies in the top ten. Input material: PBMCs. These receptors were obtained from a man aged 18-30 years in good health and CMV-seropositive.

This chain connects TRBV27 to TRBJ2-5, with unresolved D. CDR1 is MNHEY and CDR2 is SMNVEV in the germline V gene (reference sequence). CDR3 length equals 14 residues. V shed 0 bases and J shed 2 bases, with 7 bases lying between them. DNA of the CDR3: TGTGCCAGCAGTTTATCGGGCACTCAAGAGACCCAGTACTTC. Translation: CASSLSGTQETQYF.

V and J are TRBV6-5 and TRBJ2-3, with TRBD2 identical over 9 bases. Germline V lookup: CDR1 MNHEY, CDR2 SVGAGI. The CDR3 is 15 amino acids. V was clipped by 6 bases and J by 0 bases; unmatched bases: 4. The CDR3 is CASSLSGGSTDTQYF. The CDR3 region has the DNA TGTGCCAGCAGCCTAAGCGGGGGGAGCACAGATACGCAGTATTTT.

This chain connects TRBV19 to TRBJ1-5; 10 nucleotides agree with TRBD1. Germline lookup yields CDR1 LNHDA and CDR2 SQIVND (reference sequence). Trimming cost V 4 bases and J 5 bases; bases outside gene matches: 5. There are 15 residues in the CDR3. CDR3 DNA sequence: TGTGCCAGTAGTAGGGACAGGGGACCCGATCAGCCCCAGCATTTT. It translates to CASSRDRGPDQPQHF. Full variable domain (rest looked up from reference TRBV19 and TRBJ1-5): DGGITQSPKYLFRKEGQNVTLSCEQNLNHDAMYWYRQDPGQGLRLIYYSQIVNDFQKGDIAEGYSVSREKKESFPLTVTSAQKNPTAFYLCASSRDRGPDQPQHFGDGTRLSIL.

The rearrangement links TRBV5-4 to TRBJ2-1; D possibly corresponds to TRBD2 (6 bases). V lost 4 bases to trimming and J lost 1 base, with 18 bases between them. CDR3 size: 17 residues. Germline V gene data show CDR1 as SGHNT and CDR2 as YYREEE (reference sequence). CDR3 nucleotides: TGTGCCAGCAGCCCCTCCCAGCTAGCGCGGTCCTACAATGAGCAGTTCTTC. Translating gives CASSPSQLARSYNEQFF. Full variable domain (missing parts from reference TRBV5-4 and TRBJ2-1): ETGVTQSPTHLIKTRGQQVTLRCSSQSGHNTVSWYQQALGQGPQFIFQYYREEENGRGNFPPRFSGLQFPNYSSELNVNALELDDSALYLCASSPSQLARSYNEQFFGPGTRLTVL.

V is TRBV6-5 and J is TRBJ1-2, with TRBD1 matching over 8 bases. Germline values: CDR1 MNHEY, CDR2 SVGAGI. The trim removed 0 bases at V and 5 bases at J, leaving 2 bases unmatched. This CDR3 is built from 14 residues. DNA of the CDR3: TGTGCCAGCAGTTACTCCACAGGGGGTTATGGCTACACCTTC. This translates into CASSYSTGGYGYTF.

The table lists this clone with a count of one. The V call is TRBV19, the J call TRBJ2-1, with 8 bases lining up with TRBD1. V gave up 10 bases and J gave up 12 bases; unmatched junction bases: 17. The CDR3 totals 14 residues. The V gene's germline CDR1 is LNHDA and CDR2 SQIVND (reference sequence). The CDR3 loop is CATQPEGQGSTQFF. The DNA of the CDR3 is TGTGCCACCCAGCCTGAAGGACAGGGATCAACGCAGTTCTTC. The variable domain in full, with the rest retrieved from reference TRBV19 and TRBJ2-1, is DGGITQSPKYLFRKEGQNVTLSCEQNLNHDAMYWYRQDPGQGLRLIYYSQIVNDFQKGDIAEGYSVSREKKESFPLTVTSAQKNPTAFYLCATQPEGQGSTQFFGPGTRLTVL.

The genes are TRBV20-1 and TRBJ1-2; no definite D call. Per germline, CDR1 DFQATT and CDR2 SNEGSKA (reference sequence). CDR3 length: 11 amino acids. Trimming took 6 bases from V and 0 from J, leaving 5 bases between them. In DNA, the CDR3 is TGCAGTGCCCTAGCTAACTATGGCTACACCTTC. It codes for CSALANYGYTF.

The chain is built from TRBV28 and TRBJ2-1, with TRBD2 matching over 9 bases. The CDR3 consists of 18 residues. Germline V CDR1 and CDR2: MDHEN, SYDVKM. Trimming took 2 bases from V and 5 from J; bases not matched to a gene: 13. CDR3 sequence: CASSLPRTGTSHNNEQFF. The CDR3 nucleotides read TGTGCCAGCAGTTTACCCCGAACCGGGACTAGCCACAACAATGAGCAGTTCTTC.

The V call is TRBV28, the J call TRBJ2-2; 9 bases fit TRBD1. J lost 4 bases, V lost 11 bases, and 2 bases had no gene match. In germline, CDR1 is MDHEN, CDR2 SYDVKM. The CDR3 length is 12 residues. The CDR3 sequence: CAGTGITGELFF. Here the CDR3 DNA reads TGTGCCGGGACAGGGATCACCGGGGAGCTGTTTTTT.

This sequence joins TRBV19 and TRBJ1-5; D possibly corresponds to TRBD1 (5 bases). V was trimmed by 5 bases and J by 7 bases, leaving 12 bases between them. CDR3 length: 13 residues. Germline-derived CDR1 and CDR2 are LNHDA and SQIVND (reference sequence). The CDR3 DNA reads as TGTGCCAGTAGTTTTGACAGATACCAGCCCCAGCATTTT. Amino acid sequence: CASSFDRYQPQHF.

Only one count was recorded for this clone. This chain links TRBV9 with TRBJ2-7; 7 nucleotides align to TRBD2. The germline V gene encodes CDR1 SGDLS and CDR2 YYNGEE. Unmatched junction bases numbered 6, after V lost 3 bases and J lost 3 bases. This CDR3 region has 14 residues. The CDR3 DNA sequence: TGTGCCAGCAGCGCGGGGGGATTCAGCTACGAGCAGTACTTC. Protein sequence: CASSAGGFSYEQYF.

In nucleotides, the CDR3 is TGTGCCAGCAGCTGGACAGCCCTGGGAAACACCATATATTTT. This codes for CASSWTALGNTIYF. V gene TRBV5-6 combines with J gene TRBJ1-3, with D perhaps matching TRBD1 (6 bases). Germline loops: CDR1 SGHDT, CDR2 YYEEEE. The CDR3 has 14 residues. V was clipped by 3 bases and J by 4 bases, with 11 bases between them.

The gene calls are TRBV30 and TRBJ2-2; weak D call: TRBD2 (6 bases). Trimming removed 4 bases from V and 1 base from J, with 10 bases in between. The CDR3 spans 14 residues. CDR1 and CDR2 (germline): GTSNPN, SVGIG (reference sequence). The CDR3 DNA sequence: TGTGCCTGGAATGAGGGAGGGAACACCGGGGAGCTGTTTTTT. It yields the protein CAWNEGGNTGELFF.

This clone was recorded a few times. The gene calls are TRBV28 and TRBJ1-2, with D hard to call. The germline gives CDR1 MDHEN, CDR2 SYDVKM. This CDR3 region has 16 residues. Trimming shortened V by 1 base and J by 0 bases, and 12 bases separated the two germline ends. CDR3 sequence: CASSLFSEGANYGYTF. The CDR3 region has the DNA TGTGCCAGCAGTTTATTTTCGGAAGGAGCTAACTATGGCTACACCTTC.

V and J are TRBV7-3 and TRBJ2-2; 9 nucleotides match TRBD1. CDR1 is SGHTA and CDR2 is FQGTGA in the germline V gene. The CDR3 consists of 17 residues. With 5 bases clipped from V and 6 bases from J, the junction kept 13 bases outside the gene matches. The CDR3, as DNA: TGTGCCAGCAGCCGAAACCCCGGGACAGGGTATGCCGGGGAGCTGTTTTTT. This encodes CASSRNPGTGYAGELFF. Filled out from reference TRBV7-3 and TRBJ2-2, the complete variable domain reads GAGVSQTPSNKVTEKGKYVELRCDPISGHTALYWYRQSLGQGPEFLIYFQGTGAADDSGLPNDRFFAVRPEGSVSTLKIQRTERGDSAVYLCASSRNPGTGYAGELFFGEGSRLTVL.

The V call is TRBV4-1, the J call TRBJ2-7, with D possibly being TRBD2 (5 bases). The CDR3 sequence is 15 residues long. In germline, CDR1 is MGHRA, CDR2 YSYEKL. V shed 0 bases and J shed 4 bases, with 13 bases lying between them. DNA of the CDR3: TGCGCCAGCAGCCAAGAGGAGGCCCTCACGTACGAGCAGTACTTC. Its translation is CASSQEEALTYEQYF.

The CDR3 region is CASSLPDRDSPFF. As DNA, the CDR3 is TGTGCCAGCAGTTTGCCGGACAGGGATTCGCCGTTCTTC. J is TRBJ2-1 and V is TRBV28; 8 bases match TRBD1. The CDR3 covers 13 residues. Germline V gene lookup returns CDR1 MDHEN and CDR2 SYDVKM. With 3 bases clipped from V and 15 bases from J, the junction kept 10 bases outside the gene matches.

This clone was recorded once. The genes are TRBV27 and TRBJ2-7, with a weak D call TRBD1 (6 bases). V was pared by 5 bases and J by 3 bases, with 17 bases between. Germline CDR1 MNHEY, CDR2 SMNVEV (reference sequence). The length of the CDR3 is 15 residues. For the CDR3, the DNA is TGTGCCAGCAGTGGGCTTGTAGGGGACAACTACGAGCAGTACTTC. It codes for CASSGLVGDNYEQYF.

This rearrangement joins TRBV4-1 to TRBJ1-4; 10 bases are shared with TRBD1. The germline V gene has CDR1 MGHRA and CDR2 YSYEKL. The V segment lost 2 bases and the J segment 6 bases; nucleotides outside the gene matches: 3. CDR3 size: 15 residues. CDR3 sequence: CASSQKTGGYEKLFF. The CDR3 DNA reads TGCGCCAGCAGCCAAAAGACAGGGGGCTATGAAAAACTGTTTTTT.

This CDR3 reads CAWSMGSSFATQYF. The CDR3 DNA follows: TGTGCCTGGAGTATGGGGAGTTCGTTCGCGACCCAGTACTTC. The chain combines TRBV30 with TRBJ2-5; D is possibly TRBD2 (5 bases). The CDR3 is 14 amino acids. V shed 2 bases and J shed 7 bases, with 17 bases lying between them. Germline CDR1 and CDR2: GTSNPN and SVGIG (reference sequence).

This CDR3 is CASSGHGTSGRDEQFF. CDR3 in DNA: TGTGCCAGCAGCGGTCACGGGACTAGCGGGCGGGATGAGCAGTTCTTC. The chain recombines TRBV5-5 with TRBJ2-1; the match to TRBD2 covers 12 bases. Germline V gene sequence: CDR1 SGHKS, CDR2 YYEKEE (reference sequence). The V gene end was trimmed by 4 bases and the J gene end by 8 bases; junction bases not matched to a gene: 10. The CDR3 sequence is 16 residues long.

The chain joins TRBV6-6 to TRBJ2-7, with D hard to call. This CDR3 is built from 11 residues. V was clipped by 6 bases and J by 4 bases, with 7 bases between them. Germline V CDR1 and CDR2: MNHNY, SVGAGI (reference sequence). The CDR3, as DNA: TGTGCCAGCAGACGGAGTTACGAGCAGTACTTC. Amino acid sequence: CASRRSYEQYF.

This chain uses TRBV7-2 with TRBJ2-2, with D maybe TRBD1 (6 bases). In germline, CDR1 is SGHTA, CDR2 FQGNSA. V lost 0 bases and J 7 bases, leaving 15 bases between the germline ends. The CDR3 is made up of 16 amino acids. The CDR3 DNA follows: TGTGCCAGCAGCTTAGCCGCCCCTCGAGGGGGCGGGGAGCTGTTTTTT. This gives the protein CASSLAAPRGGGELFF.

The chain has TRBV5-1 and TRBJ2-7, with TRBD1 as a possible D gene (5 bases). CDR3 length equals 14 residues. Per germline, CDR1 SGHRS and CDR2 YFSETQ. Trimming cost V 7 bases and J 2 bases, with 16 bases left between them. The DNA for the CDR3 is TGCGCCAGCCGTTATTGGACAAACACCTACGAGCAGTACTTC. Translated: CASRYWTNTYEQYF.

This chain connects TRBV28 to TRBJ1-2, with D perhaps TRBD1 (5 bases). CDR3 length equals 15 residues. Looked up from germline, CDR1 is MDHEN and CDR2 is SYDVKM. V shed 4 bases and J shed 2 bases, with 14 bases lying between them. DNA for the CDR3: TGTGCCAGCAGTTCAGCAGGGTCCAAAAACTATGGCTACACCTTC. The encoded protein is CASSSAGSKNYGYTF.

The V and J genes are TRBV6-1 and TRBJ2-3; tentatively, D is TRBD2 (6 bases). V lost 8 bases, J lost 2 bases, and 14 bases lay in between. Germline V gene data show CDR1 as MNHNS and CDR2 as SASEGT. The CDR3 spans 14 residues. CDR3 sequence: CASGVAEITDTQYF. CDR3 bases: TGTGCCAGCGGGGTAGCGGAGATCACAGATACGCAGTATTTT.

This clone was observed a few times. The chain recombines TRBV9 with TRBJ2-7, with 7 positions matching TRBD2. The junction had 11 bases not matched to a gene; V was cut back by 4 bases and J by 7 bases. The length of the CDR3 is 14 residues. In germline, CDR1 is SGDLS, CDR2 YYNGEE. Here the CDR3 reads CASSRASGAWEQYF. The CDR3, as DNA: TGTGCCAGCAGCCGTGCTAGCGGAGCCTGGGAGCAGTACTTC.

This chain links TRBV11-2 with TRBJ2-5; TRBD2 matches at 14 bases. Germline values: CDR1 SGHAT, CDR2 FQNNGV. This CDR3 region has 14 residues. J gave up 7 bases and V 7 bases, and 5 bases lay outside the gene matches. Here the CDR3 DNA reads TGTGCCAGCAACCGCGGACTAGCGGGGGGGACCCAGTACTTC. Its protein is CASNRGLAGGTQYF.

The J gene is TRBJ1-5, the V gene TRBV4-1, with D perhaps matching TRBD1 (6 bases). The germline V gene encodes CDR1 MGHRA and CDR2 YSYEKL. The CDR3 is 15 residues long. The V end was cut by 4 bases, the J end by 2 bases, with 12 bases between. CDR3 sequence reads: CASSPGGLGNQPQHF. The CDR3 region has the DNA TGCGCCAGCAGCCCCGGGGGGCTCGGCAATCAGCCCCAGCATTTT.

The rearrangement uses TRBV21-1 and TRBJ2-3; the table's D call, TRBD2, was not checked against the DNA. TRBV21-1 is flagged as a pseudogene. This CDR3 contains 14 residues. The CDR3 DNA follows: TGTGCCAGCAGAATCGGACTTATCACAGATACGCAGTATTTT. Residues: CASRIGLITDTQYF.